This is a list of T cell receptor beta chains from one sample in a study of blood T cell repertoires in COVID-19. The assay was immunoSEQ multiplex PCR, and TCRdb's table has in-frame clones only and misses some. The table has 400,000 to 550,000 clones, about 89% seen once. The sequenced material came from peripheral blood. These receptors originate from a woman in her twenties or thirties with acute or convalescent COVID-19. The CDR3 runs from the conserved cysteine through the conserved F or W. A D gene is named only where the DNA matches it firmly. Clone sizes are given selectively: once, few, many, or a class where the clone is expanded.

J	V	size	length	D	DNA	CDR3
TRBJ2-5	TRBV11-2	.	15	TRBD1	TGTGCCAGCAGCACTGACAGGGGGAGGCAAGAGACCCAGTACTTC	CASSTDRGRQETQYF
TRBJ2-7	TRBV5-6	few	11	.	TGTGCCAGCAGTATTACGAGGGAGCAGTACTTC	CASSITREQYF
TRBJ1-5	TRBV9	once	14	TRBD1	TGTGCCAGCAGCGAGGGGGCTCCTCATCAGCCCCAGCATTTT	CASSEGAPHQPQHF
TRBJ2-3	TRBV7-2	.	14	.	TGTGCCAGCAGCTTATCCCTAGCGACAGATACGCAGTATTTT	CASSLSLATDTQYF
TRBJ1-2	TRBV11-1	.	15	.	TGTGCCAGCAGCCCCCTGCGGGGTCTTAGGTCTGGCTACACCTTC	CASSPLRGLRSGYTF
TRBJ1-1	TRBV2	.	13	.	TGTGCCAGCAGTGGGTCTACAGGGACTGAAGCTTTCTTT	CASSGSTGTEAFF
TRBJ1-1	TRBV19	.	16	.	TGTGCCAGTAGCTTTTTGACAGGCCCTAGGAACACTGAAGCTTTCTTT	CASSFLTGPRNTEAFF
TRBJ1-4	TRBV13	.	14	.	TGTGCCAGCAGCAAAGGACAGAAAAATGAAAAACTGTTTTTT	CASSKGQKNEKLFF
TRBJ2-7	TRBV30	.	14	.	TGTGCCTGGAGTGTGGGGGGGCTTCCCTACGAGCAGTACTTC	CAWSVGGLPYEQYF
TRBJ2-1	TRBV11-2	.	17	TRBD2	TGTGCCAGCAGCTTTTGGAGGGTTGCGGGGGATTCGAATGAGCAGTTCTTC	CASSFWRVAGDSNEQFF
TRBJ2-2	TRBV3-1/TRBV3-2	once	13	.	TGTGCCAGCAGTCAGACGAACACCGGGGAGCTGTTTTTT	CASSQTNTGELFF
TRBJ2-5	TRBV7-9	.	15	TRBD2	TGTGCCAGCAGCTTAGGAAGCGGGGAGGGAGAGACCCAGTACTTC	CASSLGSGEGETQYF
TRBJ2-7	TRBV7-6	few	15	.	TGTGCCAGCAGCTTACAAGAGGCCGCCGGCTACGAGCAGTACTTC	CASSLQEAAGYEQYF
TRBJ1-6	TRBV6-6	.	15	.	TGTGCCAGCAGTTCCCAGACAGGCCGTAATTCACCCCTCCACTTT	CASSSQTGRNSPLHF
TRBJ1-5	TRBV12-5	.	14	TRBD1	TGTGCTAGTGGCGTTGGGACAGCCATTCAGCCCCAGCATTTT	CASGVGTAIQPQHF
TRBJ2-3	TRBV7-9	once	16	.	TGTGCCAGCATGGTGTTAGGGGGTCCTAGCACAGATACGCAGTATTTT	CASMVLGGPSTDTQYF
TRBJ2-4	TRBV6-2/TRBV6-3	.	17	.	TGTGCCAGCAGTTATCAGGTGTGGGGCACAGCCAAAAACATTCAGTACTTC	CASSYQVWGTAKNIQYF
TRBJ1-3	TRBV7-6	.	17	.	TGTGCCAGCAGCTTAGACGGGGGGACTGTCTCTGGAAACACCATATATTTT	CASSLDGGTVSGNTIYF
TRBJ2-5	TRBV7-9	.	15	.	TGTGCCAGCAGTACCACCGACAGAGCAGAGCAGACCCAGTACTTC	CASSTTDRAEQTQYF
TRBJ1-2	TRBV5-5	once	15	TRBD1	TGTGCCAGCAGCTATACAGGGGGAGCGAGCTATGGCTACACCTTC	CASSYTGGASYGYTF
TRBJ2-4	TRBV3-1/TRBV3-2	.	15	.	TGTGCCAGCAGCCAGTCGGGGATAGCCAAAAACATTCAGTACTTC	CASSQSGIAKNIQYF
TRBJ1-1	TRBV6-4	.	13	.	TGTGCCAGCAGGAGGGAGATGAACACTGAAGCTTTCTTT	CASRREMNTEAFF
TRBJ1-1	TRBV5-6	.	14	.	TGTGCCAGCAGCAGTGGTTCAGTGAACACTGAAGCTTTCTTT	CASSSGSVNTEAFF
TRBJ1-2	TRBV28	.	12	.	TGTGCCAGCATCCAGTTCCCGTCTGGCTACACCTTC	CASIQFPSGYTF
TRBJ2-7	TRBV9	.	16	.	TGTGCCAGCAGCGTAGGATCATTCGGAGGGGAGGACGAGCAGTACTTC	CASSVGSFGGEDEQYF
TRBJ2-3	TRBV6-6	.	14	.	TGTGCCAGCAGCAGGGCGCTCGGGACAGATACGCAGTATTTT	CASSRALGTDTQYF
TRBJ2-1	TRBV7-2	.	16	TRBD2	TGTGCCAGCAGCTTAGTATCGCGGGGGGCCTACAATGAGCAGTTCTTC	CASSLVSRGAYNEQFF
TRBJ2-5	TRBV5-4	.	14	TRBD2	TGTGCCAGCAGCTCTAGCGGGCGGGTAGAGACCCAGTACTTC	CASSSSGRVETQYF
TRBJ1-1	TRBV6-5	.	12	.	TGTGCCAGCAGTTCAAGGGGGTTGGAAGCTTTCTTT	CASSSRGLEAFF
TRBJ2-3	TRBV7-8	few	19	TRBD2	TGTGCCAGCTCCCTAGACCGACTAGCGGGGGGACAACGCCCAGATACGCAGTATTTT	CASSLDRLAGGQRPDTQYF
TRBJ2-7	TRBV24-1	.	12	TRBD1	TGTGCCACCGGGACAGGGTGGGGCGAGCAGTACTTC	CATGTGWGEQYF
TRBJ2-2	TRBV2	.	13	.	TGTGCCAGCAGAGGATCGGGCACCGGGGAGCTGTTTTTT	CASRGSGTGELFF
TRBJ2-1	TRBV9	.	16	TRBD1	TGTGCCAGCAGCGCCTTGGACAGGGGCGAGTCCGATGAGCAGTTCTTC	CASSALDRGESDEQFF
TRBJ1-1	TRBV21-1	.	9	.	TGTGCCAGCCGAGGCGTTGCTTTCTTT	CASRGVAFF
TRBJ2-1	TRBV11-1	.	15	.	TGTGCCAGCAGCTTCGACAGGCCTCTAGGGAATGAGCAGTTCTTC	CASSFDRPLGNEQFF
TRBJ2-7	TRBV27	.	15	TRBD1	TGTGCCAGCAGTGGCCCCGGGACAGGGCACTACGAGCAGTACTTC	CASSGPGTGHYEQYF
TRBJ1-1	TRBV28	few	18	TRBD1	TGTGCCAGCAGTTCACAGTACCTTCGGACAGGTAGCGGAACTGAAGCTTTCTTT	CASSSQYLRTGSGTEAFF
TRBJ2-1	TRBV6-5	.	15	.	TGTGCCAGCAGTTACTCTAGACAGCCCAACAATGAGCAGTTCTTC	CASSYSRQPNNEQFF
TRBJ2-5	TRBV5-6	.	14	.	TGTGCCAGCAGCTGGGCAGGGGGGAGAGAGACCCAGTACTTC	CASSWAGGRETQYF